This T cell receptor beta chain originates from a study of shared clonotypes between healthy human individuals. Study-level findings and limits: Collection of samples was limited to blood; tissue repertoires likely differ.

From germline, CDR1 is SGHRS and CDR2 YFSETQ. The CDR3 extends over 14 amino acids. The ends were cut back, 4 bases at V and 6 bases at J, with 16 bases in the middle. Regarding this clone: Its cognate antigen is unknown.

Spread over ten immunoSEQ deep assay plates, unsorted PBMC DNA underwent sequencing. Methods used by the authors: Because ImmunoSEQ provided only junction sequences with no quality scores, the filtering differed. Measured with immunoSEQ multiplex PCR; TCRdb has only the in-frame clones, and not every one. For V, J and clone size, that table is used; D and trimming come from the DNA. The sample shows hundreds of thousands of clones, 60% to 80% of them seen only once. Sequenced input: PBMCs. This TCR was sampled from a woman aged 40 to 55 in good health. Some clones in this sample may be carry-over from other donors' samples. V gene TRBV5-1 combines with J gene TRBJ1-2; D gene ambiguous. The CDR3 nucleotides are TGCGCCAGCAGCATGAACACCCTGCCCGATGGCTACACCTTC. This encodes CASSMNTLPDGYTF.